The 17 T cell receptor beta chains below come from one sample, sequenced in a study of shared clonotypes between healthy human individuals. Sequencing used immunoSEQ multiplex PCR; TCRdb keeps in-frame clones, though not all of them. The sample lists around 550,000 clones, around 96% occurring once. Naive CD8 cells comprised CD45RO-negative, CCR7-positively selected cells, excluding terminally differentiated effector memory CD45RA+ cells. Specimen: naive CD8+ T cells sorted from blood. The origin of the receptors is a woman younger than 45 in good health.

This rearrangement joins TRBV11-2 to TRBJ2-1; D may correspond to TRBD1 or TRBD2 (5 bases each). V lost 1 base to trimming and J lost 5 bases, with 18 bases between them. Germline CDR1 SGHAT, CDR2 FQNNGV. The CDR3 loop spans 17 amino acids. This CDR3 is CASSLASGGRDDNEQFF. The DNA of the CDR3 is TGTGCCAGCAGCTTAGCGTCAGGTGGTAGGGACGACAATGAGCAGTTCTTC.

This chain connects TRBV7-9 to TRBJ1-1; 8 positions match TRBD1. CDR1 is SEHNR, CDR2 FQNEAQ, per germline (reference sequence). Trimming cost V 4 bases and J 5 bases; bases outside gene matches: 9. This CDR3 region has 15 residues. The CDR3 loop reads CASSSPTGGRTEAFF. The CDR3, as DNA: TGTGCCAGCAGCTCCCCTACAGGGGGGAGGACTGAAGCTTTCTTT.

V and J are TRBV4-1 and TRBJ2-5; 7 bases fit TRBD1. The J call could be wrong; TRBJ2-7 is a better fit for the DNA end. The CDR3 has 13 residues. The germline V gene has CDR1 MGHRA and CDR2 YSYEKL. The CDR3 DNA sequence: TGCGCCAGCAGCGAAACCAGGGGGTACGAGCAGTACTTC. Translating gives CASSETRGYEQYF.

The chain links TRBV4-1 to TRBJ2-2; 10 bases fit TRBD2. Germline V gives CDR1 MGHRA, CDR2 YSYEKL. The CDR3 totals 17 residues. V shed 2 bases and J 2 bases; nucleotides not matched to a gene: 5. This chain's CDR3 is CASSQRLAGANTGELFF. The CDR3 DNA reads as TGCGCCAGCAGCCAACGCCTAGCGGGAGCTAACACCGGGGAGCTGTTTTTT.

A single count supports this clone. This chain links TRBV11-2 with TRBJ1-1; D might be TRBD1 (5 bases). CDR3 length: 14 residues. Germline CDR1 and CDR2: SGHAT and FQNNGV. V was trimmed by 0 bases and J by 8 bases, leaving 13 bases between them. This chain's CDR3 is CASSLDLTGTEAFF. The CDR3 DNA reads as TGTGCCAGCAGCTTAGATCTTACAGGAACAGAAGCTTTCTTT.

CDR3 nucleotide sequence: TGTGCCAGCAGCCTATTCGGTCCAAACCCTAGCACAGATACGCAGTATTTT. Its translation is CASSLFGPNPSTDTQYF. The chain links TRBV7-8 to TRBJ2-3; the D is unclear. The CDR3 totals 17 residues. Trimming stripped 5 bases from V and 0 bases from J, with 18 bases between. Per the germline V gene, CDR1 is SGHVS and CDR2 is FQNEAQ.

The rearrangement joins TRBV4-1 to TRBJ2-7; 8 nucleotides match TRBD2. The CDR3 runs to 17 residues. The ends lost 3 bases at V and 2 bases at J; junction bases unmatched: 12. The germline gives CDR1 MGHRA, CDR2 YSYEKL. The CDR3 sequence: CASSQVTGTSTAYEQYF. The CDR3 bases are TGCGCCAGCAGCCAGGTTACCGGGACTAGTACTGCCTACGAGCAGTACTTC.

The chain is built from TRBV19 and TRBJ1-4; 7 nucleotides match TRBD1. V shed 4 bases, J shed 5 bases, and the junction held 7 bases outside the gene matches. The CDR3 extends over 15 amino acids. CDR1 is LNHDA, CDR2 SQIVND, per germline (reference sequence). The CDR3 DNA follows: TGTGCCAGTAGTAAAAACAGGGGAACGAATGAAAAACTGTTTTTT. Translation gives CASSKNRGTNEKLFF.

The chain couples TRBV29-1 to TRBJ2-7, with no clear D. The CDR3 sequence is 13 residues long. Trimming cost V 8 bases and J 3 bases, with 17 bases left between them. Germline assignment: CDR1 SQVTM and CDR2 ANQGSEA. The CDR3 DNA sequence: TGCAGCATATTGGGCGGAGATTACTACGAGCAGTACTTC. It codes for CSILGGDYYEQYF.

The DNA for the CDR3 is TGCAGCGTTGTAGGGAGGGCCTCCTACGAGCAGTACTTC. Translation: CSVVGRASYEQYF. The chain joins TRBV29-1 to TRBJ2-5; 7 bases align to TRBD2. The DNA end favors TRBJ2-7, so the J call may be wrong. The CDR3 is 13 amino acids. Germline V gene data show CDR1 as SQVTM and CDR2 as ANQGSEA.

DNA of the CDR3: TGTGCCAGCAGCCAACTTGGACAGGGGACCATGAACACTGAAGCTTTCTTT. This translates into CASSQLGQGTMNTEAFF. The chain employs TRBV7-9 and TRBJ1-1, with 9 bases that match TRBD1. The germline V gene has CDR1 SEHNR and CDR2 FQNEAQ (reference sequence). Losses at the gene ends were 5 bases for V and 0 bases for J; bases not matched to a gene: 10. This CDR3 is built from 17 residues.

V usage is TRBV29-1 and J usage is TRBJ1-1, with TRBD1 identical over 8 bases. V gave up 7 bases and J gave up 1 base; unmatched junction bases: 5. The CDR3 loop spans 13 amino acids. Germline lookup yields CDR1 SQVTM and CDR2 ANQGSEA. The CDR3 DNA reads TGCAGCGACGGACAGGGTGCGAACACTGAAGCTTTCTTT. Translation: CSDGQGANTEAFF. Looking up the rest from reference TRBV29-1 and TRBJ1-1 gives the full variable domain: SAVISQKPSRDICQRGTSLTIQCQVDSQVTMMFWYRQQPGQSLTLIATANQGSEATYESGFVIDKFPISRPNLTFSTLTVSNMSPEDSSIYLCSDGQGANTEAFFGQGTRLTVV.

In DNA form, the CDR3 reads TGTGCCAGTAAACAGACAGGGGGCTCGATAAATCAGCCCCAGCATTTT. Amino acid sequence: CASKQTGGSINQPQHF. This chain connects TRBV19 to TRBJ1-5; TRBD1 matches 10 bases. Per the germline V gene, CDR1 is LNHDA and CDR2 is SQIVND (reference sequence). This CDR3 is 16 amino acids long. V dropped 7 bases and J dropped 4; count of bases not matched to a gene: 10.

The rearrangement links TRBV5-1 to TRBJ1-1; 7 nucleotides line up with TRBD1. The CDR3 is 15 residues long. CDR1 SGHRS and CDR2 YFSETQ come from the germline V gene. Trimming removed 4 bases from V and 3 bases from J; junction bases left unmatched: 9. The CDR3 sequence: CASSLRQGADTEAFF. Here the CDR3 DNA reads TGCGCCAGCAGCCTCCGACAGGGCGCTGACACTGAAGCTTTCTTT.

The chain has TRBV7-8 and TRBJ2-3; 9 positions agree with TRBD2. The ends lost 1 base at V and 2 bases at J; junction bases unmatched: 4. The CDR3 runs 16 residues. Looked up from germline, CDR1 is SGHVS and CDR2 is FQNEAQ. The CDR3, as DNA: TGTGCCAGCAGCTTAGTCCTAGCGGGGAACACAGATACGCAGTATTTT. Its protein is CASSLVLAGNTDTQYF.

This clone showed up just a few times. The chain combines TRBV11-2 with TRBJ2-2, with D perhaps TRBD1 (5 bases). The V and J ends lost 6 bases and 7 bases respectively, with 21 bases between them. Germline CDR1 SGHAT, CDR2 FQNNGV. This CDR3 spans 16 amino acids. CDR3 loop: CASRPLRGAGHGELFF. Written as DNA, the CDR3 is TGTGCCAGCAGACCCCTCCGTGGGGCAGGGCACGGGGAGCTGTTTTTT. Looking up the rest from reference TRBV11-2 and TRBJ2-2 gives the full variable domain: EAGVAQSPRYKIIEKRQSVAFWCNPISGHATLYWYQQILGQGPKLLIQFQNNGVVDDSQLPKDRFSAERLKGVDSTLKIQPAKLEDSAVYLCASRPLRGAGHGELFFGEGSRLTVL.

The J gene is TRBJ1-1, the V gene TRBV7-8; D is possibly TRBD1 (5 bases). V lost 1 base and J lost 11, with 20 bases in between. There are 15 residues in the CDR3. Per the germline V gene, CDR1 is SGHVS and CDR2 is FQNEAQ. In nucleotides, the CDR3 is TGTGCCAGCAGCTTAGTCCCGGGGCAGGGCTTCTCTGCTTTCTTT. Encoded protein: CASSLVPGQGFSAFF.